One and the same sample provided the 9 T cell receptor beta chains below, sequenced in a study of response to subunit inactivated influenza vaccine. Each CDR3 protein gets one entry after TCRdb re-called the RT-PCR reads with MiXCR. The data contain 550,000 to 650,000 distinct CDR3 sequences, over 9.5% of them singletons. Specimen: PBMCs from blood, collected on the day of vaccination. The source of these receptors is a middle-aged man who received an inactivated influenza vaccine.

The genes are TRBV6-2 or TRBV6-3 and TRBJ2-3; D possibly uses TRBD1 or TRBD2 (5 bases each). Trimming removed 6 bases at V and 0 bases at J, with 13 bases between. This CDR3 comprises 15 residues. CDR1 is MNHEY and CDR2 is SVGEGT in the germline V gene. The CDR3 coding sequence is TGTGCCAGCAGCCCCGGGGCCGGAAGCACAGATACGCAGTATTTT. This translates into CASSPGAGSTDTQYF.

This clonotype has only a few counts. J is TRBJ2-7 and V is TRBV20-1, with 11 bases that match TRBD1. The CDR3 covers 14 residues. V was pared by 6 bases and J by 0 bases, with 4 bases of the junction left unmatched. Germline CDR1 DFQATT, CDR2 SNEGSKA (reference sequence). The CDR3 DNA follows: TGCAGTGCGTACGGGACAGGGGGCTCCTACGAGCAGTACTTC. Amino acids: CSAYGTGGSYEQYF.

The V gene is TRBV27, the J gene TRBJ1-1; TRBD1 matches at 8 bases. CDR3 length: 17 residues. Germline CDR1 and CDR2: MNHEY and SMNVEV (reference sequence). V lost 5 bases to trimming and J lost 1 base; unmatched junction nucleotides: 12. In nucleotides, the CDR3 is TGTGCCAGCAGTATCGGACAGGGAGGGGGGAGGAACACTGAAGCTTTCTTT. Its protein product is CASSIGQGGGRNTEAFF.

The chain joins TRBV28 to TRBJ2-2; 10 bases map to TRBD2. Germline V gives CDR1 MDHEN, CDR2 SYDVKM. The CDR3 runs to 18 residues. The junction had 10 bases not matched to a gene; V was cut back by 3 bases and J by 3 bases. The DNA of the CDR3 is TGTGCCAGCAGTTTGGGGGTACTGGGACTAGCGCACACCGGGGAGCTGTTTTTT. This gives the protein CASSLGVLGLAHTGELFF.

The V call is TRBV27, the J call TRBJ2-1, with D possibly TRBD2 on 6 matching bases. Germline values: CDR1 MNHEY, CDR2 SMNVEV (reference sequence). The CDR3 loop spans 18 amino acids. Trimming took off 5 bases at V and 0 bases at J, with 20 bases between the two ends. The CDR3 bases are TGTGCCAGCAGTCCCCTGGGAGGTAGCCGGAGCTCCTACAATGAGCAGTTCTTC. Translated: CASSPLGGSRSSYNEQFF.

V usage is TRBV6-5 and J usage is TRBJ2-7; TRBD2 agrees at 12 bases. This CDR3 is built from 15 residues. Germline loops: CDR1 MNHEY, CDR2 SVGAGI. V dropped 2 bases and J dropped 7; count of bases not matched to a gene: 6. CDR3 in DNA: TGTGCCAGCAGTTACGTTGGACTAGCGGGATTGGAGCAGTACTTC. Protein sequence: CASSYVGLAGLEQYF.

This clonotype appeared a few times. V and J are TRBV5-6 and TRBJ2-2; possibly TRBD2 for D (6 bases). CDR1 and CDR2 (germline): SGHDT, YYEEEE. V shed 0 bases and J shed 3 bases, with 9 bases lying between them. This CDR3 contains 15 residues. This CDR3 is CASSLAGLYTGELFF. CDR3 DNA sequence: TGTGCCAGCAGCTTGGCGGGACTTTACACCGGGGAGCTGTTTTTT.

The V and J genes are TRBV4-3 and TRBJ2-7, with D perhaps matching TRBD2 (6 bases). The CDR3 runs to 15 residues. The germline V and J ends were trimmed by 4 bases and 8 bases, with 21 bases remaining between them. Per the germline V gene, CDR1 is LGHNA and CDR2 is YSLEER. The CDR3 coding sequence is TGCGCCAGCAGCCGCACCCTACTAGCAGGTACGAAGCAGTACTTC. Its protein is CASSRTLLAGTKQYF.

The table lists this clonotype with a few counts. The rearrangement uses TRBV7-2 and TRBJ1-2; D call uncertain. The CDR3 extends over 14 amino acids. Germline values: CDR1 SGHTA, CDR2 FQGNSA. The V end was cut by 1 base, the J end by 2 bases, with 8 bases between. The DNA for the CDR3 is TGTGCCAGCAGCTTAGGAAGGCAGAACTATGGCTACACCTTC. Translating it yields CASSLGRQNYGYTF. The whole variable domain, remainder taken from reference TRBV7-2 and TRBJ1-2, is GAGVSQSPSNKVTEKGKDVELRCDPISGHTALYWYRQSLGQGLEFLIYFQGNSAPDKSGLPSDRFSAERTGGSVSTLTIQRTQQEDSAVYLCASSLGRQNYGYTFGSGTRLTVV.